The sequence of this T cell receptor (beta chain) was determined in a study of T cell responses to AZD1222 COVID-19 vaccine. Germline V lookup: CDR1 LGHNT, CDR2 FRNRAP. The V end was cut by 3 bases, the J end by 4 bases, with 9 bases between. The CDR3 spans 14 residues. Assay used: immunoSEQ multiplex PCR; TCRdb lists only in-frame clones, some missing. This sample has nearly 110,000 clones; 87% occur once, and the top ten carry less than 6%. Sequencing was performed on peripheral blood, taken 28 days after the second AZD1222 dose. The chain is built from TRBV12-5 and TRBJ1-4; D gene unclear. The clonotype was recovered from an adult who received the AZD1222 COVID-19 vaccine. CDR3 nucleotide sequence: TGTGCTAGTGGTTTTTCTGCGGGTAATGAAAAACTGTTTTTT. Amino acid sequence: CASGFSAGNEKLFF.